The 27 T cell receptor beta chains below were found in one sample sequenced in a study of response to subunit inactivated influenza vaccine. TCRdb analysed the RT-PCR reads with MiXCR anew, one entry per CDR3 protein. The sample includes a few hundred thousand distinct CDR3 sequences, about 20% of them seen just once. This material consisted of PBMCs from blood, taken approximately 22 months after vaccination. The origin of the receptors is a man between 50 and 70 years old who received an inactivated influenza vaccine.

The chain employs TRBV7-9 and TRBJ1-5; possibly TRBD1 for D (6 bases). This CDR3 is 14 amino acids long. Per the germline V gene, CDR1 is SEHNR and CDR2 is FQNEAQ (reference sequence). V was clipped by 6 bases and J by 4 bases, with 13 bases between them. This CDR3 reads CASSRGGRNQPQHF. In DNA, the CDR3 is TGTGCCAGCAGTCGTGGGGGGCGTAATCAGCCCCAGCATTTT.

The chain links TRBV5-1 to TRBJ2-3; possibly TRBD2 for D (6 bases). Germline V gives CDR1 SGHRS, CDR2 YFSETQ. The CDR3 length is 14 residues. Deletions cut 4 bases from V and 2 bases from J, with 11 bases between. This CDR3 is CASSTTGDTDTQYF. DNA for the CDR3: TGCGCCAGCAGCACGACGGGAGACACAGATACGCAGTATTTT.

This clonotype was observed a handful of times. The V gene is TRBV12-3 or TRBV12-4, the J gene TRBJ1-5, with a weak D call TRBD1 (5 bases). Trimming cost V 9 bases and J 4 bases, with 10 bases left between them. The CDR3 extends over 12 amino acids. CDR3 loop: CASRTTNQPQHF. The CDR3 region has the DNA TGTGCCAGTAGGACAACTAATCAGCCCCAGCATTTT.

The sample holds a few counts of this clonotype. The CDR3 coding sequence is TGCGCCAGCAAAGAGGCTGGAAAGCAGTTCTTC. Translation gives CASKEAGKQFF. This chain links TRBV10-2 with TRBJ2-1; D is undetermined. In germline, CDR1 is WSHSY, CDR2 SAAADI. This CDR3 comprises 11 residues. The germline V and J ends were trimmed by 7 bases and 11 bases, with 12 bases remaining between them.

The chain links TRBV10-2 to TRBJ1-1; possible D gene TRBD1, 5 bases. This CDR3 has 12 amino acids. The V end lost 6 bases, the J end lost 5 bases, and 10 bases lay between the germline ends. CDR1 is WSHSY, CDR2 SAAADI, per germline. The CDR3: CASRRTGTEAFF. CDR3 DNA: TGCGCCAGCAGGAGAACAGGAACTGAAGCTTTCTTT.

The J gene is TRBJ2-1, the V gene TRBV6-2 or TRBV6-3, with D possibly matching TRBD2 (6 bases). CDR1 and CDR2 (germline): MNHEY, SVGEGT. The CDR3 loop spans 15 amino acids. V shed 5 bases and J shed 0 bases, with 11 bases lying between them. CDR3 protein: CASSRAGSSYNEQFF. The CDR3 nucleotides are TGTGCCAGCAGTCGCGCGGGGAGCTCCTACAATGAGCAGTTCTTC.

V is TRBV6-1 and J is TRBJ1-5, with 7 bases identical to TRBD1. The germline V gene encodes CDR1 MNHNS and CDR2 SASEGT. The CDR3 extends over 14 amino acids. V gave up 7 bases and J gave up 6 bases; unmatched junction bases: 9. CDR3 DNA: TGTGCCAGCACCCCTCAGGGGGGTACTCAGCCCCAGCATTTT. This codes for CASTPQGGTQPQHF.

This chain connects TRBV12-3 or TRBV12-4 to TRBJ2-3, with 8 bases aligning to TRBD2. V was clipped by 6 bases and J by 6 bases; unmatched bases: 11. The CDR3 consists of 15 residues. The CDR3 nucleotides are TGTGCCAGCAGCCTCGAAGCGGGGGTAGGGGATACGCAGTATTTT. It is translated as CASSLEAGVGDTQYF.

J is TRBJ2-2 and V is TRBV5-1, with 8 bases matching TRBD2. The J segment lost 4 bases and the V segment lost 4 bases, leaving 6 bases of the junction unmatched. Germline V gene lookup returns CDR1 SGHRS and CDR2 YFSETQ. The CDR3 spans 15 residues. The CDR3 DNA is TGCGCCAGCAGCCCTAAGGCGGGGGGCACCGGGGAGCTGTTTTTT. It is translated as CASSPKAGGTGELFF.

The gene calls are TRBV30 and TRBJ2-2; either TRBD1 or TRBD2 may fit D (6 bases each). Between the trimmed V and J ends, which lost 4 bases and 7 bases, there was a span of 16 bases. Germline V gene data show CDR1 as GTSNPN and CDR2 as SVGIG (reference sequence). CDR3 length equals 14 residues. The CDR3 loop reads CAWNRGGIVGELFF. The CDR3 DNA is TGTGCCTGGAATAGAGGGGGGATCGTCGGGGAGCTGTTTTTT. Supplemented by reference TRBV30 and TRBJ2-2, the full variable domain reads SQTIHQWPATLVQPVGSPLSLECTVEGTSNPNLYWYRQAAGRGLQLLFYSVGIGQISSEVPQNLSASRPQDRQFILSSKKLLLSDSGFYLCAWNRGGIVGELFFGEGSRLTVL.

This clonotype was seen more than once but under ten times. The rearrangement joins TRBV14 to TRBJ1-6; D call uncertain. V lost 1 base and J 4 bases, leaving 5 bases between the germline ends. From germline, CDR1 is SGHDN and CDR2 FVKESK. The CDR3 loop spans 14 amino acids. The CDR3 DNA follows: TGTGCCAGCAGCCAAGCCACTTATAATTCACCCCTCCACTTT. This sequence encodes CASSQATYNSPLHF.

This chain joins TRBV19 and TRBJ1-4, with D hard to call. The CDR3 sequence is 14 residues long. The V end lost 5 bases, the J end lost 2 bases, and 9 bases lay between the germline ends. CDR1 is LNHDA and CDR2 is SQIVND in the germline V gene (reference sequence). Written as DNA, the CDR3 is TGTGCCAGTAGTGAAGTTGCCACTAATGAAAAACTGTTTTTT. As protein: CASSEVATNEKLFF.

The J gene is TRBJ2-1, the V gene TRBV9; D is uncertain. Between the trimmed V and J ends, which lost 3 bases and 8 bases, there was a span of 6 bases. CDR1 and CDR2 (germline): SGDLS, YYNGEE. The CDR3 totals 11 residues. CDR3 sequence: CASSAQDEQFF. The CDR3 DNA follows: TGTGCCAGCAGCGCTCAGGATGAGCAGTTCTTC.

This rearrangement joins TRBV3-1 to TRBJ1-5, with D possibly TRBD1 on 5 matching bases. The CDR3 extends over 14 amino acids. V was clipped by 5 bases and J by 6 bases, with 14 bases between them. Looked up from germline, CDR1 is LGHDT and CDR2 is YNNKEL (reference sequence). The DNA for the CDR3 is TGTGCCAGCAGCTCCCGTAGGGGCGTTCAGCCCCAGCATTTT. This codes for CASSSRRGVQPQHF.

This clonotype was seen a few times. This chain uses TRBV5-1 with TRBJ1-6, with D possibly matching TRBD1 (6 bases). This CDR3 spans 15 amino acids. CDR1 and CDR2 (germline): SGHRS, YFSETQ. Trimming stripped 4 bases from V and 11 bases from J, with 19 bases between. The chain's CDR3 is CASSTAGGAYPPLHF. The CDR3 DNA is TGCGCCAGCAGCACGGCGGGGGGCGCTTATCCACCCCTCCACTTT. Filled out from reference TRBV5-1 and TRBJ1-6, the complete variable domain reads KAGVTQTPRYLIKTRGQQVTLSCSPISGHRSVSWYQQTPGQGLQFLFEYFSETQRNKGNFPGRFSGRQFSNSRSEMNVSTLELGDSALYLCASSTAGGAYPPLHFGNGTRLTVT.

This clonotype came up a few times. The CDR3 here is CASSPRTGGREYGYTF. The CDR3 DNA reads as TGTGCCAGCAGCCCCAGGACAGGGGGAAGGGAGTATGGCTACACCTTC. The chain joins TRBV12-3 or TRBV12-4 to TRBJ1-2; TRBD1 matches at 10 bases. This CDR3 is 16 amino acids long. V lost 6 bases, J lost 5 bases, and 12 bases stayed unmatched.

The chain uses TRBV28 and TRBJ2-5, with unresolved D. From germline, CDR1 is MDHEN and CDR2 SYDVKM. This CDR3 contains 14 residues. V shed 3 bases and J shed 1 base, with 9 bases lying between them. The CDR3 DNA reads TGTGCCAGCAGTTTTGGGTCAATCCAAGAGACCCAGTACTTC. Protein: CASSFGSIQETQYF.

The J gene is TRBJ2-2, the V gene TRBV11-2, with 7 nucleotides matching TRBD1. Germline CDR1 reads SGHAT; CDR2 reads FQNNGV. V was pared by 5 bases and J by 6 bases, with 12 bases of the junction left unmatched. The CDR3 loop spans 16 amino acids. CDR3 in amino acids: CASSQPRTGWSGELFF. CDR3 in DNA: TGTGCCAGCAGCCAACCGAGGACAGGATGGTCCGGGGAGCTGTTTTTT.

This chain uses TRBV12-3 or TRBV12-4 with TRBJ1-6; D gene ambiguous. The CDR3 totals 14 residues. Trimming took off 5 bases at V and 7 bases at J, with 12 bases between the two ends. The CDR3, as DNA: TGTGCCAGCAGTCAGCGGGGTGACAATTCACCCCTCCACTTT. Residues: CASSQRGDNSPLHF.

This clonotype showed up just a few times. V and J are TRBV4-3 and TRBJ1-5; D is possibly TRBD1 (6 bases). Per germline, CDR1 LGHNA and CDR2 YSLEER. V was pared by 1 base and J by 4 bases, with 14 bases between. The CDR3 is 16 amino acids. CDR3 sequence (DNA): TGCGCCAGCAGCCAAGCCTTGGGGGACACGAATCAGCCCCAGCATTTT. Amino acid sequence: CASSQALGDTNQPQHF.

The rearrangement joins TRBV4-2 to TRBJ2-7; 10 nucleotides line up with TRBD1. CDR1 is LGHNA, CDR2 YNFKEQ, per germline. This CDR3 contains 16 residues. V was clipped by 3 bases and J by 6 bases; unmatched bases: 11. CDR3 protein: CASSHSEGTGAGEQYF. Here the CDR3 DNA reads TGTGCCAGCAGCCATAGCGAGGGGACAGGGGCGGGCGAGCAGTACTTC.

In this sample, this clonotype turned up many times. The rearrangement joins TRBV7-2 to TRBJ1-4; D might be TRBD1 (5 bases). The CDR3 sequence is 13 residues long. Trimming removed 3 bases from V and 8 bases from J, with 10 bases in between. Per germline, CDR1 SGHTA and CDR2 FQGNSA. The CDR3: CASSLGLREKLFF. The CDR3 coding sequence is TGTGCCAGCAGCTTGGGGCTTCGGGAAAAACTGTTTTTT.

This clonotype was seen many times. The chain couples TRBV5-1 to TRBJ1-4; D is ambiguous. The ends were cut back, 5 bases at V and 1 base at J, with 12 bases in the middle. Germline V gene data show CDR1 as SGHRS and CDR2 as YFSETQ. CDR3 length: 15 amino acids. In DNA form, the CDR3 reads TGCGCCAGCAGGTACCGGACGGGAACTAATGAAAAACTGTTTTTT. Its translation: CASRYRTGTNEKLFF.

CDR3 coding DNA: TGTGCCAGCAGCCAAGGGGCAGGGAGGGGGCGAGAGACCCAGTACTTC. It encodes CASSQGAGRGRETQYF. This sequence joins TRBV4-2 and TRBJ2-5, with D tentatively TRBD1 or TRBD2 (7 bases each). The CDR3 is 16 residues long. The germline V gene encodes CDR1 LGHNA and CDR2 YNFKEQ. Between the trimmed V and J ends, which lost 1 base and 4 bases, there was a span of 16 bases.

This clonotype was picked up many times. V usage is TRBV7-9 and J usage is TRBJ2-7; D remains ambiguous. V was pared by 5 bases and J by 3 bases, with 11 bases between. The germline V gene has CDR1 SEHNR and CDR2 FQNEAQ (reference sequence). CDR3 size: 13 residues. The CDR3 nucleotides are TGTGCCAGCAGCCCTCCGGGTGGCTACGAGCAGTACTTC. Translating gives CASSPPGGYEQYF. Full variable domain (rest looked up from reference TRBV7-9 and TRBJ2-7): DTGVSQNPRHKITKRGQNVTFRCDPISEHNRLYWYRQTLGQGPEFLTYFQNEAQLEKSRLLSDRFSAERPKGSFSTLEIQRTEQGDSAMYLCASSPPGGYEQYFGPGTRLTVT.

This sequence joins TRBV4-2 and TRBJ2-5; no firm D call. V lost 0 bases to trimming and J lost 5 bases, with 10 bases between them. The CDR3 is 14 residues long. The germline gives CDR1 LGHNA, CDR2 YNFKEQ. The CDR3 DNA follows: TGTGCCAGCAGCCAAGATAGGCAAACGGAGACCCAGTACTTC. Amino acids: CASSQDRQTETQYF.

J is TRBJ2-2 and V is TRBV7-6; 8 nucleotides agree with TRBD1. Germline values: CDR1 SGHVS, CDR2 FNYEAQ. The CDR3 spans 15 residues. V dropped 5 bases and J dropped 2; count of bases not matched to a gene: 4. The CDR3 DNA reads TGTGCCAGCAGCGGACAGGGAGGCAACACCGGGGAGCTGTTTTTT. Encoded protein: CASSGQGGNTGELFF.